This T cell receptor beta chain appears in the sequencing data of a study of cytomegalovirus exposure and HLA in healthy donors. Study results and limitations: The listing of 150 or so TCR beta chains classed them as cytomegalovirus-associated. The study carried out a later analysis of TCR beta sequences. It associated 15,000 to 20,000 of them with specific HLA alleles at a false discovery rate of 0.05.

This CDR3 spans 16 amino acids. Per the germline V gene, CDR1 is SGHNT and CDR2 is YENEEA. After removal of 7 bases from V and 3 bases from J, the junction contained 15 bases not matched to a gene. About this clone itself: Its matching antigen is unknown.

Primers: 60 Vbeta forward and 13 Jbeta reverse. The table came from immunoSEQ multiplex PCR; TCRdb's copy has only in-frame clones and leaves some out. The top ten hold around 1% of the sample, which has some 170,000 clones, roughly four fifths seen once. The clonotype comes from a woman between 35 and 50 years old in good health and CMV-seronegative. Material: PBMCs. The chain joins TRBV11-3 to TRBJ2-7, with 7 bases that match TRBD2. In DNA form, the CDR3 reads TGTGCCAGCACCGTCCCCCCTCCTAGCGGCTACTACGAGCAGTACTTC. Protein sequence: CASTVPPPSGYYEQYF.